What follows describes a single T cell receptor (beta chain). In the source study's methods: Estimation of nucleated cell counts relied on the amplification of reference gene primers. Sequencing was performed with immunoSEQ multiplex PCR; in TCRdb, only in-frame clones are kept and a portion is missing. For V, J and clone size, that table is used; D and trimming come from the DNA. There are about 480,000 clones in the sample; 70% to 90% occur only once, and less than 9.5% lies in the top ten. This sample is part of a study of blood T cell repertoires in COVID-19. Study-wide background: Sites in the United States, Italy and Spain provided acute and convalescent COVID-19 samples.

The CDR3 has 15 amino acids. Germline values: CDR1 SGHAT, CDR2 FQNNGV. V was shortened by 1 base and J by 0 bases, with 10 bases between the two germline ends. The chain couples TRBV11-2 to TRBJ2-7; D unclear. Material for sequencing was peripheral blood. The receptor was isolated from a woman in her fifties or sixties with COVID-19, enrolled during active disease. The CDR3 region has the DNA TGTGCCAGCAGCTTAGGCGTTGGGCCCTCCTACGAGCAGTACTTC. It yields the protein CASSLGVGPSYEQYF.